This T cell receptor beta chain was captured in a study of breast tumors, draining lymph nodes, adjacent tissues. One entry per CDR3 protein results from TCRdb running MiXCR on the multiplex PCR reads. This sample has 120,000 or so distinct CDR3 sequences, with 15% to 20% found just once. Axillary draining lymph nodes of breast cancer patients supplied the node samples. This clonotype was seen at least ten times. The antigen is unknown. An end of the junction does not agree with germline; a read error may underlie this. Regarding the study as a whole: Compared with lymph nodes, tumors were less diverse; compared with nontumor tissue, more. Tumor T cell lymph node origin was a supported hypothesis, not proven. Tumor and nontumor repertoires were significantly more similar in luminal-like than in basal-like breast cancer.

This TCR came from a female donor with breast cancer. Some clones in this sample may be carry-over from other donors' samples. Sequencing was carried out using axillary lymph node tissue.

CDR3 sequence: CSASQAIF. The CDR3 nucleotides are TGCAGTGCTAGTCAGGCTATCTTC. V and J are TRBV20-1 and TRBJ1-2; D not certain. This CDR3 contains 8 residues. The germline V gene encodes CDR1 DFQATT and CDR2 SNEGSKA (reference sequence).